Following are 5 T cell receptor beta chains from one sample sequenced in a study of metastatic and nonmetastatic thyroid tumors. TCRdb re-clonotyped the PCR reads via MiXCR. Of under 25,000 clones listed, about 20% are singletons. The entire patient cohort was treatment-naive prior to thyroid surgery. The sample comprised blood. These receptors were taken from a female donor with papillary thyroid cancer or a benign thyroid nodule (not recorded which). Some clones in this sample may be carry-over from other donors' samples.

The sample holds many counts of this clone. The rearrangement uses TRBV5-6 and TRBJ2-7, with a weak D call TRBD1 (6 bases). Germline lookup yields CDR1 SGHDT and CDR2 YYEEEE. V shed 4 bases and J shed 3 bases, with 17 bases lying between them. The CDR3 contains 15 residues. The CDR3 nucleotides are TGTGCCAGCAGCGTGTTGGACAGAAACCACTACGAGCAGTACTTC. Encoded protein: CASSVLDRNHYEQYF.

There are many counts of this clone. This rearrangement joins TRBV7-2 to TRBJ1-1; 9 bases agree with TRBD1. This CDR3 has 13 amino acids. The junction had 9 bases not matched to a gene; V was cut back by 5 bases and J by 11 bases. Germline V CDR1 and CDR2: SGHTA, FQGNSA. The CDR3, as DNA: TGTGCCAGCAGCCCTACAGGGGGCGTATGGGCTTTCTTT. Its protein is CASSPTGGVWAFF.

This clone has at least ten counts. Germline is not matched at one junction end, which may reflect a read error. The chain is built from TRBV5-1 and TRBJ1-2; no reliable D call. The CDR3 runs 13 residues. In germline, CDR1 is SGHRS, CDR2 YFSETQ. The CDR3 sequence is CAGSLDRINGYTF. The CDR3, as DNA: TGCGCCGGCAGCTTGGATAGGATTAATGGCTACACCTTC.

This clone was seen once. This may stem from a read error, because a much larger clone lies one nucleotide away. In nucleotides, the CDR3 is TGTGCCGGCAGCGCGAAAGGGGGCGGATATGGCTACACCTTC. Translated, it gives CAGSAKGGGYGYTF. The chain couples TRBV7-9 to TRBJ1-2; 7 bases align to TRBD1. The CDR3 is made up of 14 amino acids. Germline V gene sequence: CDR1 SEHNR, CDR2 FQNEAQ (reference sequence). The full variable domain, with the rest looked up from reference TRBV7-9 and TRBJ1-2, is DTGVSQNPRHKITKRGQNVTFRCDPISEHNRLYWYRQTLGQGPEFLTYFQNEAQLEKSRLLSDRFSAERPKGSFSTLEIQRTEQGDSAMYLCAGSAKGGGYGYTFGSGTRLTVV.

This clone was observed many times. The V gene is TRBV5-1, the J gene TRBJ1-4; a weak D match, TRBD1 (6 bases). There are 14 residues in the CDR3. Trimming stripped 1 base from V and 8 bases from J, with 12 bases between. Per germline, CDR1 SGHRS and CDR2 YFSETQ. This chain's CDR3 is CASSLTGYGEKLFF. DNA for the CDR3: TGCGCCAGCAGCTTGACAGGGTATGGGGAAAAACTGTTTTTT.